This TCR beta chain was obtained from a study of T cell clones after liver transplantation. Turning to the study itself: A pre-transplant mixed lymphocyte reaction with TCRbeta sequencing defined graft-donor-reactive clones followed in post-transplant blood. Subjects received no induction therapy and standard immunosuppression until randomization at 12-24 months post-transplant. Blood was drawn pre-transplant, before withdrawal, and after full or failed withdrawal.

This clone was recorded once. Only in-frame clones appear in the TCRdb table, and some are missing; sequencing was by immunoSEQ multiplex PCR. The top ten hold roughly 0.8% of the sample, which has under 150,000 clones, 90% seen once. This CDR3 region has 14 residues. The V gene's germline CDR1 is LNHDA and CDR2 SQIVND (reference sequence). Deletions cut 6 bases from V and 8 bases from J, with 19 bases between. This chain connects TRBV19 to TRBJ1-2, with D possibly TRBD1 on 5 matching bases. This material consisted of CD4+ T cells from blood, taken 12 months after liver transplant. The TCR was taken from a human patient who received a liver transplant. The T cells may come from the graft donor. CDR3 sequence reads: CASSPGSSQWGYTF. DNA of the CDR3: TGTGCCAGTAGCCCAGGGTCCTCCCAGTGGGGCTACACCTTC. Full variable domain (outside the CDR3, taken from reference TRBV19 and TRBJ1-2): DGGITQSPKYLFRKEGQNVTLSCEQNLNHDAMYWYRQDPGQGLRLIYYSQIVNDFQKGDIAEGYSVSREKKESFPLTVTSAQKNPTAFYLCASSPGSSQWGYTFGSGTRLTVV.